What follows are 9 T cell receptor beta chains derived from one specimen sequenced in a study of CXCR3-negative and CXCR3-positive naive CD8 T cells. Libraries of TRB cDNA were made by 5' RACE and carried UMIs. Each CDR3 protein gets one entry in TCRdb, which reprocessed the 5' RACE reads and gives no DNA. This sample's table reports over 35,000 distinct CDR3 sequences. Sequencing was performed on naive CXCR3- CD8+ T cells from blood. Noted subset: CD45RO-CCR7+CD27+CD95- naive CD8+ T cells lacking CXCR3 (TNR3-). Every receptor here comes from a human donor in good health. Some clones in this sample may be carry-over from other donors' samples.

The rearrangement uses TRBV4-2 and TRBJ2-7. Germline V CDR1 and CDR2: LGHNA, YNFKEQ. The CDR3 contains 12 residues. The CDR3 reads CASSQDESEQYF.

The CDR3: CASSLALGSNTEAFF. This chain joins TRBV7-9 and TRBJ1-1. Germline V gene data show CDR1 as SEHNR and CDR2 as FQNEAQ (reference sequence). The CDR3 extends over 15 amino acids.

The chain combines TRBV7-2 with TRBJ2-3; the TCRdb call, TRBD1, lacks DNA for checking. Germline CDR1 SGHTA, CDR2 FQGNSA. This CDR3 spans 17 amino acids. The CDR3: CPSSPRTGRIISDTQYF.

The rearrangement uses TRBV29-1 and TRBJ2-7; TCRdb designates TRBD2, a call that cannot be tested without DNA. This CDR3 spans 16 amino acids. Germline CDR1 SQVTM, CDR2 ANQGSEA. The chain's CDR3 is CSVEESGLAGVYEQYF.

The chain employs TRBV20-1 and TRBJ2-7; TCRdb picks TRBD2, but there is no DNA to check that call. The CDR3 runs 13 residues. The germline V gene has CDR1 DFQATT and CDR2 SNEGSKA (reference sequence). The CDR3: CSAGTSWNYEQYF.

The rearrangement links TRBV28 to TRBJ2-2; without DNA, the TCRdb call of TRBD1 cannot be checked. The germline CDR1 and CDR2 sequences are MDHEN and SYDVKM. The CDR3 consists of 16 residues. CDR3: CASTHLPGQDTGELFF.

The chain couples TRBV14 to TRBJ2-7; TCRdb designates TRBD1, a call that cannot be tested without DNA. Germline V CDR1 and CDR2: SGHDN, FVKESK. The CDR3 is 15 residues long. The CDR3 here is CASSQAWGFGYEQYF.

The rearrangement links TRBV6-2 or TRBV6-3 to TRBJ1-2; TCRdb returns TRBD1, unconfirmable since there is no DNA. CDR3 length: 15 residues. Germline V CDR1 and CDR2: MNHEY, SVGEGT. The CDR3 loop is CASSTDRGENYGYTF.

V is TRBV29-1 and J is TRBJ2-2; the D gene TCRdb calls, TRBD1, cannot be checked with no DNA. Per the germline V gene, CDR1 is SQVTM and CDR2 is ANQGSEA. The CDR3 totals 14 residues. The CDR3 reads CSAELGQNTGELFF.